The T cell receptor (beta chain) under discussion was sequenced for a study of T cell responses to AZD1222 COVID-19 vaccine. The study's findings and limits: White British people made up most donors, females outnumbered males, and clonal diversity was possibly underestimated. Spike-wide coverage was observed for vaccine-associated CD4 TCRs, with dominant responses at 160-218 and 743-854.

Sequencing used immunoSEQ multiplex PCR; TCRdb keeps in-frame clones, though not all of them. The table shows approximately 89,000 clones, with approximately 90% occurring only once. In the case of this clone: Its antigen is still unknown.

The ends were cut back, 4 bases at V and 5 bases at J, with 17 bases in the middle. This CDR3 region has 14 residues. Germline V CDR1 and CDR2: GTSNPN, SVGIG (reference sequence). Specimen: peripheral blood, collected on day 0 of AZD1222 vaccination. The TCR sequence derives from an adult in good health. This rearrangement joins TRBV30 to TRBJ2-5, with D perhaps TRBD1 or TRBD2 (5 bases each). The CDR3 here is CAWNQPWGSETQYF. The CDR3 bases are TGTGCCTGGAACCAACCGTGGGGGTCGGAGACCCAGTACTTC.